This is a list of T cell receptor beta chains from one sample in a study of T cells after yellow fever vaccination. TCRdb processed the 5' RACE reads anew with MiXCR; each CDR3 protein has one entry. The sample comprises 620,000 or so distinct CDR3 sequences, more than 9% of which are singletons, and more than 12% rests with the top ten. This specimen consisted of PBMCs, obtained on the day of the yellow fever booster vaccination. The origin of the receptors is a young man who received the YFV17D yellow fever vaccine. Both conserved end residues are part of each CDR3. Fields, in order: J gene, clone size, V gene, D gene, CDR3 DNA, CDR3 protein. A D gene is named only where the DNA matches it firmly. Rows may omit the clone size; those that give it use once, few, many or a size class.

TRBJ2-5	.	TRBV6-5	TRBD1	TGTGCCAGCAGTTTGGTCCGTTCGGCACAGGGGCGTATGGGGACCCAGTACTTC	CASSLVRSAQGRMGTQYF
TRBJ2-1	few	TRBV7-6	TRBD1	TGTGCCAGCAGCGTCGACAGGGTACCCCACAATGAGCAGTTCTTC	CASSVDRVPHNEQFF
TRBJ1-3	.	TRBV6-1	TRBD1	TGTGCCAGCAGCAAACAGCCGCGGACAGGGGCTGGAAACACCAAATATTTT	CASSKQPRTGAGNTKYF
TRBJ2-7	few	TRBV5-6	.	TGTGCCAGCAGCCGCGGCAGGGACTACGAGCAGTACTTC	CASSRGRDYEQYF
TRBJ1-2	few	TRBV4-3	.	TGCGCCAGCAGCCAAGATATAGGGGACGGAGGGCAAGGCTACACCTTC	CASSQDIGDGGQGYTF
TRBJ2-1	few	TRBV13	.	TGTGCCAGCAACTATTACAGAAGGAGCTCCTACAATGAGCAGTTCTTC	CASNYYRRSSYNEQFF
TRBJ2-2	many	TRBV7-2	.	TGTGCCAGCAGCTTCGGTGGCGGGGAGCTGTTTTTT	CASSFGGGELFF
TRBJ2-1	few	TRBV7-9	.	TGTGCCAGCAGCATTATGGCAGAGCAGTTCTTC	CASSIMAEQFF
TRBJ2-5	.	TRBV2	.	TGTGCCAGCAGCGTGACAGGAGATTCGTGGGAGACCCAGTACTTC	CASSVTGDSWETQYF
TRBJ2-4	.	TRBV20-1	TRBD1	TGCAGTGCTAGACCAGACAGGGCAAAAAACATTCAGTACTTC	CSARPDRAKNIQYF
TRBJ2-7	few	TRBV20-1	.	TGCAGTGCTGGGGGGAGGTCCACCTACGAGCAGTACTTC	CSAGGRSTYEQYF
TRBJ2-7	.	TRBV29-1	TRBD2	TGCAGCGGACTAGCGGGAGGGCGCAACGAGCAGTACTTC	CSGLAGGRNEQYF
TRBJ1-2	few	TRBV18	TRBD1	TGTGCCAGCTCACCACGGACAGAGGGGGCGCTTGGCTACACCTTC	CASSPRTEGALGYTF
TRBJ2-1	.	TRBV10-3	.	TGTGCCATCAGCGAGTCTCAATTTGCCTACAATGAGCAGTTCTTC	CAISESQFAYNEQFF
TRBJ2-1	.	TRBV5-1	.	TGCGCCAGCAGCAAGGACTATTACAATGAGCAGTTCTTC	CASSKDYYNEQFF
TRBJ2-1	.	TRBV29-1	.	TGCAGCGCACATGCCGTTAGCTCCTACAATGAGCAGTTCTTC	CSAHAVSSYNEQFF
TRBJ2-5	.	TRBV6-6	TRBD1	TGTGCCAGCAGCCACGGACAGGGGGAGACCCAGTACTTC	CASSHGQGETQYF
TRBJ2-5	few	TRBV18	.	TGTGCCAGCTCGGTCCTTCAGGGGCTGGAGACCCAGTACTTC	CASSVLQGLETQYF
TRBJ2-7	.	TRBV7-8	.	TGTGCCAGCAGCCAATCCTCCTTCGAGCAGTACTTC	CASSQSSFEQYF
TRBJ1-1	many	TRBV6-1	.	TGTGCCAGCAGTCAACAGGAGGTGGTCACTGAAGCTTTCTTT	CASSQQEVVTEAFF
TRBJ2-7	few	TRBV20-1	TRBD1	TGCAGTGCTAGAGAGGGACAGCGGTTACCGGGGCAGTACTTC	CSAREGQRLPGQYF
TRBJ2-2	few	TRBV4-3	.	TGCGCCAGCAGCCCTGATCCAGCCGGGGAGCTGTTTTTT	CASSPDPAGELFF
TRBJ2-7	few	TRBV11-2	TRBD2	TGTGCCAGCAGCTTAGATTGGGTTAGCGGGAGGGACATCTACGAGCAGTACTTC	CASSLDWVSGRDIYEQYF
TRBJ2-7	.	TRBV7-2	.	TGTGCCAGCAGCTTAGGGGGGGCGATGAGCTACGAGCAGTACTTC	CASSLGGAMSYEQYF
TRBJ2-1	few	TRBV24-1	TRBD2	TGTGCCACCGGCGGGAGGGTTCCCTACTACAATGAGCAGTTCTTC	CATGGRVPYYNEQFF
TRBJ1-2	.	TRBV29-1	TRBD1	TGCAGCGCCGGACAGGATGGCTACACCTTC	CSAGQDGYTF
TRBJ2-5	few	TRBV6-2/TRBV6-3	.	TGTGCCAGCAGTTACGGACCTGTGCGGCGGGCAAGACAAGAGACCCAGTACTTC	CASSYGPVRRARQETQYF
TRBJ2-7	many	TRBV6-2/TRBV6-3	.	TGTGCCAGCAGCCGGATCTACGAGCAGTACTTC	CASSRIYEQYF
TRBJ2-2	few	TRBV20-1	.	TGCAGTGCTGGGGGGAAGGCTTCGAACACCGGGGAGCTGTTTTTT	CSAGGKASNTGELFF
TRBJ2-7	.	TRBV7-2	.	TGTGCCAGCAGCGCTGCCGACTACGAGCAGTACTTC	CASSAADYEQYF
TRBJ2-5	.	TRBV20-1	.	TGCAGTGCTATGCAGGGCTACCAAGAGACCCAGTACTTC	CSAMQGYQETQYF
TRBJ1-1	.	TRBV21-1	.	TGTGCCAGCAGCAAAGTAGGGTATTGCTCAACTGAAGCTTTCTTT	CASSKVGYCSTEAFF
TRBJ2-7	.	TRBV6-5	TRBD2	TGTGCCAGCAGTTACTCCTTGACTAGCGGAGCCTACGAGCAGTACTTC	CASSYSLTSGAYEQYF
TRBJ2-2	few	TRBV2	.	TGTGCCAGCAGATTCACAGAGGGCACCGGGGAGCTGTTTTTT	CASRFTEGTGELFF
TRBJ2-7	few	TRBV11-2	TRBD1	TGTGCCAGCAGCAAGCTAGGGACAGGCCACTACGAGCAGTACTTC	CASSKLGTGHYEQYF
TRBJ2-3	few	TRBV12-3/TRBV12-4	.	TGTGCCAGCAAACAGTATCGGAGCACAGATACGCAGTATTTT	CASKQYRSTDTQYF
TRBJ2-7	many	TRBV4-3	.	TGCGCCAGCAGCCAAGACTACTCCTACGAGCAGTACTTC	CASSQDYSYEQYF
TRBJ2-3	.	TRBV5-6	.	TGTGCCAGCAGCTCTTCTGAGTCGTACACAGATACGCAGTATTTT	CASSSSESYTDTQYF
TRBJ2-3	.	TRBV15	TRBD1	TGTGCCACCAGCAAGACAGGGATGGGGGCAGATACGCAGTATTTT	CATSKTGMGADTQYF
TRBJ1-2	once	TRBV20-1	.	TGCAGTGCTGAAATCAGCGTGCTGTCCCCGGGCCTCGGGATGAATGGCTACACCTTC	CSAEISVLSPGLGMNGYTF
TRBJ2-7	many	TRBV6-1	TRBD1	TGTGCCAGCAGTCGGACAGGGGCCTACGAGCAGTACTTC	CASSRTGAYEQYF
TRBJ2-7	few	TRBV15	.	TGTGCCACCAGCAGAGATCTCCAGGGTTCCTACGAGCAGTACTTC	CATSRDLQGSYEQYF
TRBJ2-6	.	TRBV11-2	.	TGTGCCAGCAGACTCCTGACAGGCCTAGGGGCTGGGGCCAACGTCCTGACTTTC	CASRLLTGLGAGANVLTF
TRBJ2-3	.	TRBV30	TRBD2	TGTGCCTGGAGTGTAGGACTAGCGGGGTATACGCAGTATTTT	CAWSVGLAGYTQYF
TRBJ2-7	.	TRBV5-1	.	TGCGCCAGCAGCTTGCAACAGGGAGGGGAGCAGTACTTC	CASSLQQGGEQYF
TRBJ1-2	.	TRBV7-9	.	TGTGCCAGCAGCCCGCTGAAGGCCTATGGCTACACCTTC	CASSPLKAYGYTF
TRBJ2-1	many	TRBV5-1	.	TGCGCCAGCAGCTTGGTTGGCGGGACCTACGAGCAGTTCTTC	CASSLVGGTYEQFF
TRBJ2-7	.	TRBV6-5	TRBD1	TGTGCCAGCAGTTACTCGACAGGGGACGAGCAGTACTTC	CASSYSTGDEQYF
TRBJ1-2	.	TRBV20-1	.	TGCAGTGCTAGAAGACAGACAGGCGTTCCCCGGGACTATGGCTACACCTTC	CSARRQTGVPRDYGYTF
TRBJ2-7	few	TRBV3-1	.	TGTGCCAGCAGCCAAGTGCTCGGACAATACGAGCAGTACTTC	CASSQVLGQYEQYF
TRBJ2-7	.	TRBV20-1	.	TGCAGTGCTAGAGACACGGGCTACGAGCAGTACTTC	CSARDTGYEQYF
TRBJ2-1	.	TRBV4-2	TRBD2	TGTGCCAGCAGCCAAGCGGCGGGGGAGAGCGCCTACAATGAGCAGTTCTTC	CASSQAAGESAYNEQFF
TRBJ2-2	many	TRBV5-1	.	TGTGCCAGCAGTTTAGTAGCGAACACCGGGGAGCTGTTTTTT	CASSLVANTGELFF
TRBJ2-3	.	TRBV30	.	TGTGCCTGGAAGGGAAGAGGAGGCACAGATACGCAGTATTTT	CAWKGRGGTDTQYF
TRBJ1-4	few	TRBV7-8	.	TGTGCCAGCAGCTTATCCGGGGCTCGTGAAAAACTGTTTTTT	CASSLSGAREKLFF
TRBJ2-3	.	TRBV7-9	.	TGTGCCAGCAGCATACTGACGGCAGATACGCAGTATTTT	CASSILTADTQYF
TRBJ2-6	few	TRBV28	.	TGTGCCAGTATAAAGACAAGGGGGGGGAGGCCCTCTGGGGCCAACGTCCTGACTTTC	CASIKTRGGRPSGANVLTF